The T cell receptor (beta chain) described here comes from a study of blood T cell repertoires in COVID-19. As for the study in general: Samples taken during acute and convalescent COVID-19 were collected in the United States, Italy and Spain.

The repertoire was sequenced with immunoSEQ multiplex PCR; TCRdb's copy has only in-frame clones and lacks some. The sample has over 200,000 clones, 65% to 85% seen once. V was clipped by 4 bases and J by 5 bases; unmatched bases: 3. Germline CDR1 and CDR2: KGHSH and LQKENI. CDR3 length: 15 amino acids. The sequence was collected from a woman aged 25 to 39 with COVID-19, enrolled during active disease. Source material: peripheral blood. The V gene is TRBV18, the J gene TRBJ2-2, with 11 bases lining up with TRBD1. DNA of the CDR3: TGTGCCAGCTCACAAGGACAGGGGGCGACCGGGGAGCTGTTTTTT. It specifies CASSQGQGATGELFF.